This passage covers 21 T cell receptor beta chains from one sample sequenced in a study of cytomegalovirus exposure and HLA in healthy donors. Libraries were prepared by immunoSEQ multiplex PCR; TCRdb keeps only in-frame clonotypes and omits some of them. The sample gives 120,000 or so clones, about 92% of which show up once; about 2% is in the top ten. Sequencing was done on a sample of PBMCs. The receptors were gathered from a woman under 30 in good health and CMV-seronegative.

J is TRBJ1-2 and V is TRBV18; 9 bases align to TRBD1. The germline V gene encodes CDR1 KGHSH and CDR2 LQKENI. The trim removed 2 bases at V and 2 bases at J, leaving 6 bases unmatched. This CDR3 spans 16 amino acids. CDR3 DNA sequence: TGTGCCAGCTCACCATGGGGCGGACAGGGGAACTATGGCTACACCTTC. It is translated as CASSPWGGQGNYGYTF.

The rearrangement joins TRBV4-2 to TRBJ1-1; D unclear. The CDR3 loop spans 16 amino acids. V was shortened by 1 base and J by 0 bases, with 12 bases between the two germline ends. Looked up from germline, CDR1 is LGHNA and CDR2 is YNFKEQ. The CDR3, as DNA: TGTGCCAGCAGCCAAGGCCCCGGGATAATGAACACTGAAGCTTTCTTT. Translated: CASSQGPGIMNTEAFF.

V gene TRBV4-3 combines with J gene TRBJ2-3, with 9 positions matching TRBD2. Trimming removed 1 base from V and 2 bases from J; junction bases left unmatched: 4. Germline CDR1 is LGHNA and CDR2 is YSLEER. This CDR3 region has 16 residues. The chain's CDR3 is CASSQGTSALTDTQYF. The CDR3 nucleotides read TGCGCCAGCAGCCAAGGGACTAGCGCCCTCACAGATACGCAGTATTTT.

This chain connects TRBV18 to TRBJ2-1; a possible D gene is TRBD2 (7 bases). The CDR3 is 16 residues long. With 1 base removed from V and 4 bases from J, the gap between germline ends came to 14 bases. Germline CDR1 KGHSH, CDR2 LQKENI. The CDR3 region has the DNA TGTGCCAGCTCACCACGGCGGGAGAGGGGGTACAATGAGCAGTTCTTC. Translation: CASSPRRERGYNEQFF.

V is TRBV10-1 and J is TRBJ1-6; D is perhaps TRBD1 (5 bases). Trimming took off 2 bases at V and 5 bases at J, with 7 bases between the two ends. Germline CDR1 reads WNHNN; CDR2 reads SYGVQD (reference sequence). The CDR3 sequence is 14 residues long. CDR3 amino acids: CASSERQNNSPLHF. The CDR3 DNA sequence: TGCGCCAGCAGTGAGCGACAGAATAATTCACCCCTCCACTTT.

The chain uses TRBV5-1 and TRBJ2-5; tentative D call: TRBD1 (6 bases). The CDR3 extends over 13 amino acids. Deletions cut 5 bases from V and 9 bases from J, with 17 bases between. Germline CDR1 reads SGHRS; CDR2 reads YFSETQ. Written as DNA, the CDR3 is TGCGCCAGCAGTTCCCCAGGGGACGCATCCCAGTACTTC. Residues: CASSSPGDASQYF.

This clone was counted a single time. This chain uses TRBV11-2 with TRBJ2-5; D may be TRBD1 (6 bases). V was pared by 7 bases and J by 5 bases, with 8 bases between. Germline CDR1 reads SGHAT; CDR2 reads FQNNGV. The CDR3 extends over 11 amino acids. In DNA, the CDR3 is TGTGCCAGCACAGGGGAGGAGACCCAGTACTTC. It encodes CASTGEETQYF.

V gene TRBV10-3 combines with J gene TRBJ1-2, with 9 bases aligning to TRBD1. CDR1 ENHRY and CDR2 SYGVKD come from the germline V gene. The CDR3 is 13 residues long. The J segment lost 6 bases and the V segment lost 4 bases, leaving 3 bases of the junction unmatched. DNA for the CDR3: TGTGCCATCAGTGGGACAGGGGCACATGGCTACACCTTC. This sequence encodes CAISGTGAHGYTF.

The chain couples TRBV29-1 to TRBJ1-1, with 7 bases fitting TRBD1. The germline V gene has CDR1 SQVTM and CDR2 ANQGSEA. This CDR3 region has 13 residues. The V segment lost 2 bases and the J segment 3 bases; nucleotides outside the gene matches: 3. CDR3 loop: CSVEPGTDTEAFF. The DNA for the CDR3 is TGCAGCGTTGAACCAGGGACAGACACTGAAGCTTTCTTT.

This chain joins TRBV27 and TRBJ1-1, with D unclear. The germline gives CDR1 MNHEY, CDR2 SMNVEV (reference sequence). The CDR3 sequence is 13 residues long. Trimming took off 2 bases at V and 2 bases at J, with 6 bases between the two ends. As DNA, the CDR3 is TGTGCCAGCAGTTTAGCAGATAACACTGAAGCTTTCTTT. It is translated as CASSLADNTEAFF.

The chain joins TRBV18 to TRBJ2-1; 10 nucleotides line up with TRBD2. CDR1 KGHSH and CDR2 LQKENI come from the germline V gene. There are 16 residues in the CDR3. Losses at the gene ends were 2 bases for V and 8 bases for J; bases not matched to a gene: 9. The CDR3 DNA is TGTGCCAGCTCACCATCATGGACTAGCGGTTCTGATGAGCAGTTCTTC. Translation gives CASSPSWTSGSDEQFF. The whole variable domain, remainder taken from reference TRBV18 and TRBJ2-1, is NAGVMQNPRHLVRRRGQEARLRCSPMKGHSHVYWYRQLPEEGLKFMVYLQKENIIDESGMPKERFSAEFPKEGPSILRIQQVVRGDSAAYFCASSPSWTSGSDEQFFGPGTRLTVL.

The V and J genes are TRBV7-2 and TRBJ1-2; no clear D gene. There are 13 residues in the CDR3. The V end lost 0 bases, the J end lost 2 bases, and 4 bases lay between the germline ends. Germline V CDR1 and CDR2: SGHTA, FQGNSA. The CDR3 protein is CASSLARNYGYTF. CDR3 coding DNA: TGTGCCAGCAGCTTAGCCAGAAACTATGGCTACACCTTC.

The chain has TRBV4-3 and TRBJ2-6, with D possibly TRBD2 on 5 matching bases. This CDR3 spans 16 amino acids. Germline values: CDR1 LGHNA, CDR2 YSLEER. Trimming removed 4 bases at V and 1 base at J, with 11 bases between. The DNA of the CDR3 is TGCGCCAGCAGCCCTAATGAGGGTTCTGGGGCCAACGTCCTGACTTTC. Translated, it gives CASSPNEGSGANVLTF.

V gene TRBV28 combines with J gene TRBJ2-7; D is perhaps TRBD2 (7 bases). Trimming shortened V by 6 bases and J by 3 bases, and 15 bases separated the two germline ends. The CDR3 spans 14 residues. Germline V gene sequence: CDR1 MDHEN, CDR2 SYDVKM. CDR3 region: CASSQPGGYYEQYF. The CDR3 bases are TGTGCCAGCAGCCAACCGGGGGGCTACTACGAGCAGTACTTC. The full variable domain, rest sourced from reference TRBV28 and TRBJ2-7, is DVKVTQSSRYLVKRTGEKVFLECVQDMDHENMFWYRQDPGLGLRLIYFSYDVKMKEKGDIPEGYSVSREKKERFSLILESASTNQTSMYLCASSQPGGYYEQYFGPGTRLTVT.

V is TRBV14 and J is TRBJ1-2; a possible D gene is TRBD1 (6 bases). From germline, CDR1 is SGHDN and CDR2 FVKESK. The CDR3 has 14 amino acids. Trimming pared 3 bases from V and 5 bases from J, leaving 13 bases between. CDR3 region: CASSQTLQGYGYTF. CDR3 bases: TGTGCCAGCAGCCAGACCCTACAGGGTTATGGCTACACCTTC.

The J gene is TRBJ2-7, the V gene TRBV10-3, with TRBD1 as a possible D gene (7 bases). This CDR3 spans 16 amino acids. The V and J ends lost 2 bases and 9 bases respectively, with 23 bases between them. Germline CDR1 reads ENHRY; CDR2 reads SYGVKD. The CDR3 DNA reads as TGTGCCATCAGTGAGCCGGAAGGAGGGGGCCGAGGGGTGCAGTACTTC. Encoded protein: CAISEPEGGGRGVQYF.

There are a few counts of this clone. The chain's CDR3 is CASSVGWGDYEQYF. In DNA, the CDR3 is TGTGCCAGCAGCGTAGGGTGGGGCGACTACGAGCAGTACTTC. The chain couples TRBV9 to TRBJ2-7; a possible D gene is TRBD1 (5 bases). V was pared by 0 bases and J by 3 bases, with 10 bases between. The CDR3 has 14 residues. CDR1 and CDR2 from the germline V gene are SGDLS and YYNGEE.

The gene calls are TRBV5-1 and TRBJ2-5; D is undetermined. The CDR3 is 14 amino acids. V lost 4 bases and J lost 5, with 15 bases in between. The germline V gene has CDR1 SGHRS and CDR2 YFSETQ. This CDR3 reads CASSPGGSGETQYF. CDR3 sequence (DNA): TGCGCCAGCAGCCCTGGCGGCAGTGGGGAGACCCAGTACTTC.

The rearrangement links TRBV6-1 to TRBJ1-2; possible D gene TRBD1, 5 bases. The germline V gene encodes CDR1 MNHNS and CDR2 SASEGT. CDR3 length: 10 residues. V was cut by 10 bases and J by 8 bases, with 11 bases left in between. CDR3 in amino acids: CATRGVGYTF. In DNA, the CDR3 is TGTGCCACCCGGGGGGTAGGCTACACCTTC.

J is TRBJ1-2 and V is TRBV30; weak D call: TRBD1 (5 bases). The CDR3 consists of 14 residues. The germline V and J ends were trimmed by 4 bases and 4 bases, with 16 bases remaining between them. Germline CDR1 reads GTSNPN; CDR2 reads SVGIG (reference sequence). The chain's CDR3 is CAWTHLKGLYGYTF. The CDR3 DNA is TGTGCCTGGACCCACCTAAAGGGGCTCTATGGCTACACCTTC.

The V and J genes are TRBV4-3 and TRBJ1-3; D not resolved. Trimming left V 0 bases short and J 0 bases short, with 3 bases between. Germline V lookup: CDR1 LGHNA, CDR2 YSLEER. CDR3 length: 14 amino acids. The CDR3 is CASSQDSSGNTIYF. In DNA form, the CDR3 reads TGCGCCAGCAGCCAAGATAGCTCTGGAAACACCATATATTTT.